This T cell receptor (beta chain) was found in a study of T-cell memory formation after mild COVID-19. Trimming left V 6 bases short and J 7 bases short, with 18 bases between. Germline V lookup: CDR1 ENHRY, CDR2 SYGVKD. The CDR3 runs to 14 residues. In TCRdb, the 5' RACE reads were re-called with MiXCR into one record per CDR3 protein. This table holds approximately 260,000 distinct CDR3 sequences, about 17% found once. This clonotype was seen only a few times. Sequencing was done on a sample of PBMCs or a T cell subset sorted from them (not recorded which). The sequence derives from a man between 18 and 29 years old who had mild COVID-19 (a few samples of this study predate the infection). Cell type and time point are not known. The rearrangement joins TRBV10-3 to TRBJ1-1; D is unclear. The CDR3 loop reads CAISARATEGEAFF. The CDR3 nucleotides read TGTGCCATCAGCGCACGGGCGACCGAAGGTGAAGCTTTCTTT.